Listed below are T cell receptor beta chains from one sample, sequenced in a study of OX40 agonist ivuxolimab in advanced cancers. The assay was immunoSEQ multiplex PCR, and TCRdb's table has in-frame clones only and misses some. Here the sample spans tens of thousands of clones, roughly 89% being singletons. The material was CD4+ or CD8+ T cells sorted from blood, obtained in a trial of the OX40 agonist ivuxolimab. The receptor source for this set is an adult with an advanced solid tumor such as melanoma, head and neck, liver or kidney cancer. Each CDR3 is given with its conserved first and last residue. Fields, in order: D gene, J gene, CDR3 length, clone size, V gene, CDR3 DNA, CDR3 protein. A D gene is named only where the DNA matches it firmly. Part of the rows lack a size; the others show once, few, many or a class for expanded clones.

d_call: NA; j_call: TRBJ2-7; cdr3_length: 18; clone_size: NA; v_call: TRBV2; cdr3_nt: TGTGCCAGCAGTGCCATCCCGGGACACGGACCTAGCTCCTACGAGCAGTACTTC; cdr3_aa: CASSAIPGHGPSSYEQYF
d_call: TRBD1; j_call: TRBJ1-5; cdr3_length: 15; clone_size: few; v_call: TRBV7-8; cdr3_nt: TGTGCCAGCAGAATCGGGACAGTTCAAGATCAGCCCCAGCATTTT; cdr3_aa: CASRIGTVQDQPQHF
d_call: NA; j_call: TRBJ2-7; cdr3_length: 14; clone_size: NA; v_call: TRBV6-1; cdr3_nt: TGTGCCAGCAGAGTAGGGGCCCGCTCCTACGAGCAGTACTTC; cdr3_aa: CASRVGARSYEQYF
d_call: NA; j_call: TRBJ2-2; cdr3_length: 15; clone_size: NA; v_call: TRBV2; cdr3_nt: TGTGCCAGCAGTGGCGCCGGGGAGTACACCGGGGAGCTGTTTTTT; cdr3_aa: CASSGAGEYTGELFF
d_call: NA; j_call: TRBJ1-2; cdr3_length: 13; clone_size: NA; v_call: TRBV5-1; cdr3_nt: TGCGCCAGCAGCCAGGACAGTAACTATGGCTACACCTTC; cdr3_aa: CASSQDSNYGYTF
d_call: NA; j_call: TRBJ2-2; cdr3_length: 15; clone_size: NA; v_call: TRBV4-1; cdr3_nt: TGCGCCAGCAGCCAAGATCGGAGAGGCGGCGGGGAGCTGTTTTTT; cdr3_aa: CASSQDRRGGGELFF
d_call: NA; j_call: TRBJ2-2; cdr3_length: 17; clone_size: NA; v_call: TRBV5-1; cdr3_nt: TGCGCCAGCAGTAGAGATGCTGGGGGCTCGGGCACCGGGGAGCTGTTTTTT; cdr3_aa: CASSRDAGGSGTGELFF
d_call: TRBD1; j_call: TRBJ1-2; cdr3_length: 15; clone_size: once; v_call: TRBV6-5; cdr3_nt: TGTGCCAGCAGACCGCCTTCGGGACAGGGTAATGGCTACACCTTC; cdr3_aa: CASRPPSGQGNGYTF
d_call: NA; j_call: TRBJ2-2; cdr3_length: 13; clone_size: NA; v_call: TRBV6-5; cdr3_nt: TGTGCCAGCAGTACAGGGCTGGCCGGGGAGCTGTTTTTT; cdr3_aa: CASSTGLAGELFF
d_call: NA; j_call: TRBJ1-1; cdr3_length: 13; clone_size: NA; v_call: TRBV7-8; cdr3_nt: TGTGCCAGCAGCTCCTCTAGGGATACTGAAGCTTTCTTT; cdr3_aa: CASSSSRDTEAFF
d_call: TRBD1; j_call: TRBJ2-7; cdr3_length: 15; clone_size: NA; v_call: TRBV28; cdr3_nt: TGTGCCAGCAGTTTCGGGGGACAGGCTACCTACGAGCAGTACTTC; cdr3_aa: CASSFGGQATYEQYF
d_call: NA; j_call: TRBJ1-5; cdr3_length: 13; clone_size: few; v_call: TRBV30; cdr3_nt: TGTGCCTGGAGTGTAACCGCTGGGCAGCCCCAGCATTTT; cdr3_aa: CAWSVTAGQPQHF
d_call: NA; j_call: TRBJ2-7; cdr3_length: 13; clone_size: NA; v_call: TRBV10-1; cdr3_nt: TGCGCCAGCAGTGAAACCGGACGGGCCGAGCAGTACTTC; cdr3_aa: CASSETGRAEQYF
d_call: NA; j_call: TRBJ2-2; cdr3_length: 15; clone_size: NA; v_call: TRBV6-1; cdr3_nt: TGTGCCAGCAGTGAACCAGGACGGTCAACCGGGGAGCTGTTTTTT; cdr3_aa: CASSEPGRSTGELFF
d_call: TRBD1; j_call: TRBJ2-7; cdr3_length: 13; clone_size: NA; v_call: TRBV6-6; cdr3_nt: TGTGCCAGCAGAGACAGGGTCACCTACGAGCAGTACTTC; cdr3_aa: CASRDRVTYEQYF
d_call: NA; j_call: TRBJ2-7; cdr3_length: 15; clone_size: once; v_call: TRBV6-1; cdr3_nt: TGTGCCAGCAGTGATGAAGCAGGGTTAAGTTACGAGCAGTACTTC; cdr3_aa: CASSDEAGLSYEQYF
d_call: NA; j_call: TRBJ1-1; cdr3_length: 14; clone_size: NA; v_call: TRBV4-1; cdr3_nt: TGCGCCAGCAGCCCGGTAGGGTCGGGCACTGAAGCTTTCTTT; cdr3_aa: CASSPVGSGTEAFF
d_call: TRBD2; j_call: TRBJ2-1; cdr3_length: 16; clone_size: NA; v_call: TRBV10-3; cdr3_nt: TGTGCCATCAGCCAATTGGGGACTAGCGGGAGCGATGAGCAGTTCTTC; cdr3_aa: CAISQLGTSGSDEQFF
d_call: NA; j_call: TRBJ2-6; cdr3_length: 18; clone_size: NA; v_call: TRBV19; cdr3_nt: TGTGCCAGTAGTATTAGGGGAGGACGGAACTCTGGGGCCAACGTCCTGACTTTC; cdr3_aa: CASSIRGGRNSGANVLTF
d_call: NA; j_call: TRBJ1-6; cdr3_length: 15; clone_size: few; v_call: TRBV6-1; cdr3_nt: TGTGCCAGCAGTGACACGGACAGAGTTAATTCACCCCTCCACTTT; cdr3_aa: CASSDTDRVNSPLHF
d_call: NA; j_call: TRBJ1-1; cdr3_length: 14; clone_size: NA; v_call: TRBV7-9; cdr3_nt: TGTGCCAGCAGCTTAGGGGCAGGGAGTACTGAAGCTTTCTTT; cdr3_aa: CASSLGAGSTEAFF
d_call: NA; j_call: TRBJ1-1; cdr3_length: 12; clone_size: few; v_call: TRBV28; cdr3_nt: TGTGCCAGCAGTTTATCTAGATTAGAAGCTTTCTTT; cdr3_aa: CASSLSRLEAFF
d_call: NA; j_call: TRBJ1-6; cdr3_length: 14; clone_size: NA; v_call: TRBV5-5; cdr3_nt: TGTGCCAGCAGCTTGCCAGGCCAGGGGTCACCCCTCCACTTT; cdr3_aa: CASSLPGQGSPLHF
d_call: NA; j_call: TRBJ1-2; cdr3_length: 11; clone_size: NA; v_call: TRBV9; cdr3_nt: TGTGCCAGCAGCGCCCACTATGGCTACACCTTC; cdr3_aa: CASSAHYGYTF
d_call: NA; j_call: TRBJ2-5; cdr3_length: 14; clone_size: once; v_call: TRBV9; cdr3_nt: TGTGCCAGCAGCGAGGAGGGATGGGGAGAGACCCAGTACTTC; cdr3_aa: CASSEEGWGETQYF
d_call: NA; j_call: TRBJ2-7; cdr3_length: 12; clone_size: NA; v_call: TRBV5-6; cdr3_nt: TGTGCCAGCAGCCTGTCCACGGGGGAGCAGTACTTC; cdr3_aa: CASSLSTGEQYF
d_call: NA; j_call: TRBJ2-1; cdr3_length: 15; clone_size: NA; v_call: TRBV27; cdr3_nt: TGTGCCAGCGCCAGGTGGGCGGGCGGCTACAATGAGCAGTTCTTC; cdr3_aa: CASARWAGGYNEQFF
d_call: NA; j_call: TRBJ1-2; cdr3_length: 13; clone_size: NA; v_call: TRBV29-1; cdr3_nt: TGCAGCGCCGATAGGGGACTCTTGGCTGGCTACACCTTC; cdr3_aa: CSADRGLLAGYTF
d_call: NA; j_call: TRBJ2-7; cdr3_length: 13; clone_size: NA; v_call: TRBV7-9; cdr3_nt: TGTGCCAGCAGCACAAAGGACGGATACGAGCAGTACTTC; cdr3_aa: CASSTKDGYEQYF
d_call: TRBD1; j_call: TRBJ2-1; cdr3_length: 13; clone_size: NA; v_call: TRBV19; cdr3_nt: TGTGCCAGTACTCGACAGGGATTGAATGAGCAGTTCTTC; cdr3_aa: CASTRQGLNEQFF
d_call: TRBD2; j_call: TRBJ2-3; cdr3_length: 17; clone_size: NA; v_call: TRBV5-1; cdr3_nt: TGCGCCAGCAGCCGACGGCTAGCGGGAGGGAGCACAGATATGCAGTATTTT; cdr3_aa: CASSRRLAGGSTDMQYF
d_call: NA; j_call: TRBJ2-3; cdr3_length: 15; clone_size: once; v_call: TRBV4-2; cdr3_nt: TGTGCCAGCAGCCCGGGAGCTTTTAGCACAGATACGCAGTATTTT; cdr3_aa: CASSPGAFSTDTQYF
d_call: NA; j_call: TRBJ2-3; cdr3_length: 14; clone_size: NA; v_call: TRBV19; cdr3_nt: TGTGCCAGTAGTATAGGAGTGTTCACAGATACGCAGTATTTT; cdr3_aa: CASSIGVFTDTQYF
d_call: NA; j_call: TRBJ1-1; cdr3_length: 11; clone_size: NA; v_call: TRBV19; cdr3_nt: TGTGCCAGTAGTATTTACACTGAAGCTTTCTTT; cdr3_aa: CASSIYTEAFF
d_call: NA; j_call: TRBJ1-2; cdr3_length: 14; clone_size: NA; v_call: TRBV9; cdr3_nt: TGTGCCGGCAGCGTCAATCAGGGGACCTATGGCTACACCTTC; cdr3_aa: CAGSVNQGTYGYTF
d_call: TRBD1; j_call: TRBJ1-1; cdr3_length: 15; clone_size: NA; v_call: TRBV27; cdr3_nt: TGTGCCAGCAGTTTATCGACAGGGAAAAGCACTGAAGCTTTCTTT; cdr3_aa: CASSLSTGKSTEAFF
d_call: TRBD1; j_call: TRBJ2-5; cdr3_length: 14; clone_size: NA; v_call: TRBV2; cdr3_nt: TGTGCCAGCAAACCGGGACAGGGGGAAGAGACCCAGTACTTC; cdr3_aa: CASKPGQGEETQYF
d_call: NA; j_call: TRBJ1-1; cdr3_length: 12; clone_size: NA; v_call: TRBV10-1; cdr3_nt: TGCGCCAGCAGTGGAGGGTTTACTGAAGCTTTCTTT; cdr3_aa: CASSGGFTEAFF
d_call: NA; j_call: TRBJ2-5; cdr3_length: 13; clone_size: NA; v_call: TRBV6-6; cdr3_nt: TGTGCCAGCAGTAAAGACAGGTCCGGGGCCCAGTACTTC; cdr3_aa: CASSKDRSGAQYF
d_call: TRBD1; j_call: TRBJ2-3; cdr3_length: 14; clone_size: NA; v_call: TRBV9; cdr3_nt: TGTGCCAGCAGCGCCCGGACAGGGTCTGATACGCAGTATTTT; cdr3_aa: CASSARTGSDTQYF
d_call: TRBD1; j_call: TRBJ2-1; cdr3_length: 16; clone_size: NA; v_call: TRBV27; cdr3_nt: TGTGCCAGCAGTTTACTGGGACAGGGCTCCTACAATGAGCAGTTCTTC; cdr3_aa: CASSLLGQGSYNEQFF
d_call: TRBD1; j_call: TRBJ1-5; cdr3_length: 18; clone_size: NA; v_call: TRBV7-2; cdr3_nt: TGTGCCAGCAGCCCGCCACCAAGGGACAGTTATAGCAATCAGCCCCAGCATTTT; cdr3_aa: CASSPPPRDSYSNQPQHF
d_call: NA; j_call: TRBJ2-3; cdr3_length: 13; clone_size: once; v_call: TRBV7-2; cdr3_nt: TGTGCCAGCAGCTTCGACCGCGCTAATACGCAGTATTTT; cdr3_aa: CASSFDRANTQYF
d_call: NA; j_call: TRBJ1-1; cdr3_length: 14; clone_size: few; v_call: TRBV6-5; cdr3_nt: TGTGCCAGCTCAACCAATGGAGTGAACACTGAAGCTTTCTTT; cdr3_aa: CASSTNGVNTEAFF
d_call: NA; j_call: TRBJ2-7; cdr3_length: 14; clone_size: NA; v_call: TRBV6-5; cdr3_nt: TGTGCCAGCAGTACTAGTCCGGACCTTGGTGGGCAGTACTTC; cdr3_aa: CASSTSPDLGGQYF
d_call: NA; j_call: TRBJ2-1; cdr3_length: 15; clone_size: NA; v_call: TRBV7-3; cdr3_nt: TGTGCCAGCAGCTTAATGGGGGAGGCCTACAATGAGCAGTTCTTC; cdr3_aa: CASSLMGEAYNEQFF
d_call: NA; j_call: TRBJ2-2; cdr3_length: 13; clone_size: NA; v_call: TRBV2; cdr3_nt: TGTGCCAGCAGAATGTGGAACACCGGGGAGCTGTTTTTT; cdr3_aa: CASRMWNTGELFF
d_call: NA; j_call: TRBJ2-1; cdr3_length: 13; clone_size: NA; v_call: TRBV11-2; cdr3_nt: TGTGCCAGCAGCTTAGCGGGCAGCAATGAGCAGTTCTTC; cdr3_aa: CASSLAGSNEQFF
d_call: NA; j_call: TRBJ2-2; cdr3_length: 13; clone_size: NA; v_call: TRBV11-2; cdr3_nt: TGTGCCAGCAGCTCGTACTATGGCGGGGAGCTGTTTTTT; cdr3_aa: CASSSYYGGELFF